This T cell receptor beta chain was documented in a study of PD-L1 blockade in urothelial cancer. The CDR3 contains 14 residues. V was trimmed by 3 bases and J by 6 bases, leaving 13 bases between them. Germline CDR1 is MGHRA and CDR2 is YSYEKL. Libraries were prepared by immunoSEQ multiplex PCR; TCRdb keeps only in-frame clonotypes and omits some of them. The table has about 88,000 clones, roughly 90% seen once. This specimen was PBMCs, taken around atezolizumab (anti-PD-L1) treatment. The chain combines TRBV4-1 with TRBJ2-3; D is undetermined. The TCR comes from a man in his sixties with urothelial cancer. DNA of the CDR3: TGCGCCAGCAGCCAGTTAACAAAGAGGGATACGCAGTATTTT. Translated, it gives CASSQLTKRDTQYF.